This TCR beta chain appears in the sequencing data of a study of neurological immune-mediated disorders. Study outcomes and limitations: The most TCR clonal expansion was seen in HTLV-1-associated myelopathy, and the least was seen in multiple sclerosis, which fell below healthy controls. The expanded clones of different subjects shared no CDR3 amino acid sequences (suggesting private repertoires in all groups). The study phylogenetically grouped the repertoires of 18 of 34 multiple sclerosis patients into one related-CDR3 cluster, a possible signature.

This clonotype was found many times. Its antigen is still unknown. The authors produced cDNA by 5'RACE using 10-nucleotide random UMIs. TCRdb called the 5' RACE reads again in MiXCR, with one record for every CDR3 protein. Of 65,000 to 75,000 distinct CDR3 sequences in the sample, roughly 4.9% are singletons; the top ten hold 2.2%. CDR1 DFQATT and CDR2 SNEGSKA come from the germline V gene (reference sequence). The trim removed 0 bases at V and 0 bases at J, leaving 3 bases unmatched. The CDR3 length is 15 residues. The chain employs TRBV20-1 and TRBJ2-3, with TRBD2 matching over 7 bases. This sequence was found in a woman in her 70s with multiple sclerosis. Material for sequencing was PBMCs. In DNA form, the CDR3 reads TGCAGTGCTAGAGATCAACTAGCGAGCACAGATACGCAGTATTTT. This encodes CSARDQLASTDTQYF.